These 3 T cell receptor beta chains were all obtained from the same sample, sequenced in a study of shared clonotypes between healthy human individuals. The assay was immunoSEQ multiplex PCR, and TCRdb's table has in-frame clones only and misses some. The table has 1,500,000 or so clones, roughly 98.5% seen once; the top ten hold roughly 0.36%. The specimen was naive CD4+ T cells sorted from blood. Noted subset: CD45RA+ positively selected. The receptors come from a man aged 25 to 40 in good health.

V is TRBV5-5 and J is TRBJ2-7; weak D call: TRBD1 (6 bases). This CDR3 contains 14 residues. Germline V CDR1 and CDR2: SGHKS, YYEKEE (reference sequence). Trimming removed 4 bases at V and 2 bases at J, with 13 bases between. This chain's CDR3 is CASSPDRPPYEQYF. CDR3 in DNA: TGTGCCAGCAGCCCTGACAGGCCCCCCTACGAGCAGTACTTC. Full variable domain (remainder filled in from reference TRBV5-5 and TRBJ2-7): DAGVTQSPTHLIKTRGQQVTLRCSPISGHKSVSWYQQVLGQGPQFIFQYYEKEERGRGNFPDRFSARQFPNYSSELNVNALLLGDSALYLCASSPDRPPYEQYFGPGTRLTVT.

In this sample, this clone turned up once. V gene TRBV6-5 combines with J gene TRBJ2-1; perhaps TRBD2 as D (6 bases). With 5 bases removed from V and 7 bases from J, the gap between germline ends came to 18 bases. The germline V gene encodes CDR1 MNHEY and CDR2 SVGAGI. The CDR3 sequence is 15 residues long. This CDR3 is CASSTLSGAVNEQFF. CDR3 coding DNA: TGTGCCAGCAGTACCCTTTCGGGAGCAGTGAATGAGCAGTTCTTC.

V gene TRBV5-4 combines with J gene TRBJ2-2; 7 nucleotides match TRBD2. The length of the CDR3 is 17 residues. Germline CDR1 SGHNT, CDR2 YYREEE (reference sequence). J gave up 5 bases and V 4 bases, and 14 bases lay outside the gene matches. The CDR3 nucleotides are TGTGCCAGCAGCCCCACGCCCTCCGCGGGAGTAACCGGGGAGCTGTTTTTT. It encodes CASSPTPSAGVTGELFF.